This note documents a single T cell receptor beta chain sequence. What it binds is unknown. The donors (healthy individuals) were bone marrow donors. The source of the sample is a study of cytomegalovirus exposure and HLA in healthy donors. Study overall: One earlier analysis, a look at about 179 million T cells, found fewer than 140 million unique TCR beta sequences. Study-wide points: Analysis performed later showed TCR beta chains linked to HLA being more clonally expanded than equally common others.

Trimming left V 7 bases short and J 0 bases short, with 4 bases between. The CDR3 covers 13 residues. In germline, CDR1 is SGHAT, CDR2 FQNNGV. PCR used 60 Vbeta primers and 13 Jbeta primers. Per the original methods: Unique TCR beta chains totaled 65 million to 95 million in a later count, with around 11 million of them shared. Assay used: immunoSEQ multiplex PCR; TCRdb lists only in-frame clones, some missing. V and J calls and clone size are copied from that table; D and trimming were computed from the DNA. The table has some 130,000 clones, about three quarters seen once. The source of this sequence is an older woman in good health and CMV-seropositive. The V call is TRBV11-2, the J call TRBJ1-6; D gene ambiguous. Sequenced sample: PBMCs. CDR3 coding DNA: TGTGCCAGCACGAGCTCCTATAATTCACCCCTCCACTTT. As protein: CASTSSYNSPLHF.